Listed below are T cell receptor beta chains from one sample, sequenced in a study of CD8 T cells in Susac syndrome. Via MiXCR, TCRdb re-called the immunoSEQ multiplex PCR reads, giving one row per CDR3 protein. The data show 150,000 to 200,000 distinct CDR3 sequences, approximately 95% seen once. The sample comprised CD8+ T cells from PBMCs. These receptors were taken from a human donor with Susac syndrome. CDR3s include the opening cysteine and the closing phenylalanine or tryptophan. A D gene is named only where the DNA matches it firmly. Clone sizes are given selectively: once, few, many, or a class where the clone is expanded.

J gene: TRBJ2-5; V gene: TRBV9; clone size: .; CDR3 length: 15; D gene: .; CDR3 protein: CASSVEGLLQETQYF; CDR3 DNA: TGTGCCAGCAGCGTAGAAGGTCTCCTCCAAGAGACCCAGTACTTC
J gene: TRBJ2-3; V gene: TRBV18; clone size: .; CDR3 length: 16; D gene: .; CDR3 protein: CASSPSEGVSTDTQYF; CDR3 DNA: TGTGCCAGCTCACCATCCGAGGGGGTTAGCACAGATACGCAGTATTTT
J gene: TRBJ1-1; V gene: TRBV7-9; clone size: .; CDR3 length: 15; D gene: .; CDR3 protein: CASSLAQGWNTEAFF; CDR3 DNA: TGTGCCAGCAGCTTAGCGCAGGGGTGGAACACTGAAGCTTTCTTT
J gene: TRBJ2-7; V gene: TRBV11-2; clone size: .; CDR3 length: 15; D gene: .; CDR3 protein: CASSQAQGWSYEQYF; CDR3 DNA: TGTGCCAGCAGTCAAGCCCAGGGATGGTCCTACGAGCAGTACTTC
J gene: TRBJ2-3; V gene: TRBV9; clone size: .; CDR3 length: 16; D gene: TRBD2; CDR3 protein: CASSVPQSGGTDTQYF; CDR3 DNA: TGTGCCAGCAGCGTACCCCAAAGCGGGGGCACAGATACGCAGTATTTT
J gene: TRBJ1-1; V gene: TRBV28; clone size: .; CDR3 length: 15; D gene: .; CDR3 protein: CASSGLETGNTEAFF; CDR3 DNA: TGTGCCAGCAGTGGTTTAGAGACAGGGAACACTGAAGCTTTCTTT
J gene: TRBJ1-2; V gene: TRBV9; clone size: .; CDR3 length: 14; D gene: TRBD1; CDR3 protein: CASSVGGGGSGYTF; CDR3 DNA: TGTGCCAGCAGCGTAGGGGGAGGGGGCTCTGGCTACACCTTC
J gene: TRBJ1-2; V gene: TRBV29-1; clone size: .; CDR3 length: 16; D gene: TRBD1; CDR3 protein: CSVTGQGNLPNYGYTF; CDR3 DNA: TGCAGCGTGACCGGACAGGGCAACTTACCTAACTATGGCTACACCTTC
J gene: TRBJ2-3; V gene: TRBV10-3; clone size: once; CDR3 length: 14; D gene: .; CDR3 protein: CAITPGPYTDTQYF; CDR3 DNA: TGTGCCATCACCCCGGGACCCTACACAGATACGCAGTATTTT
J gene: TRBJ2-7; V gene: TRBV5-4; clone size: once; CDR3 length: 17; D gene: .; CDR3 protein: CASSLGPPGQTSYEQYF; CDR3 DNA: TGTGCCAGCAGCTTGGGGCCCCCGGGACAAACATCCTACGAGCAGTACTTC
J gene: TRBJ2-1; V gene: TRBV30; clone size: .; CDR3 length: 15; D gene: TRBD2; CDR3 protein: CAWSVLSGAYNEQFF; CDR3 DNA: TGTGCCTGGAGTGTACTTAGCGGGGCGTACAATGAGCAGTTCTTC
J gene: TRBJ2-7; V gene: TRBV6-5; clone size: few; CDR3 length: 14; D gene: .; CDR3 protein: CASSSQSGSYEQYF; CDR3 DNA: TGTGCCAGCAGTTCTCAGTCAGGGTCCTACGAGCAGTACTTC
J gene: TRBJ1-5; V gene: TRBV28; clone size: .; CDR3 length: 15; D gene: TRBD1; CDR3 protein: CASSGGTGGNQPQHF; CDR3 DNA: TGTGCCAGCAGTGGCGGGACAGGGGGCAATCAGCCCCAGCATTTT
J gene: TRBJ2-1; V gene: TRBV29-1; clone size: .; CDR3 length: 14; D gene: TRBD2; CDR3 protein: CSVDLAGVYNEQFF; CDR3 DNA: TGCAGCGTCGATCTAGCGGGAGTCTACAATGAGCAGTTCTTC
J gene: TRBJ2-3; V gene: TRBV4-1; clone size: .; CDR3 length: 19; D gene: .; CDR3 protein: CASSPSRSGGRPSTDTQYF; CDR3 DNA: TGCGCCAGCAGCCCTTCTAGGTCTGGAGGGAGGCCCAGCACAGATACGCAGTATTTT
J gene: TRBJ2-3; V gene: TRBV7-2; clone size: .; CDR3 length: 13; D gene: .; CDR3 protein: CASSLEPVDTQYF; CDR3 DNA: TGTGCCAGCAGCTTAGAGCCGGTGGATACGCAGTATTTT
J gene: TRBJ1-1; V gene: TRBV29-1; clone size: .; CDR3 length: 10; D gene: .; CDR3 protein: CSVLLLEPFF; CDR3 DNA: TGCAGCGTCTTGCTACTCGAGCCTTTCTTT
J gene: TRBJ2-7; V gene: TRBV4-1; clone size: .; CDR3 length: 16; D gene: .; CDR3 protein: CASTLPEDSFSYEQYF; CDR3 DNA: TGCGCCAGCACCCTGCCAGAGGACAGTTTCTCCTACGAGCAGTACTTC
J gene: TRBJ2-7; V gene: TRBV4-1; clone size: .; CDR3 length: 13; D gene: .; CDR3 protein: CASSHSSSYEQYF; CDR3 DNA: TGCGCCAGCAGCCACTCGTCGTCCTACGAGCAGTACTTC
J gene: TRBJ2-7; V gene: TRBV29-1; clone size: .; CDR3 length: 13; D gene: .; CDR3 protein: CSVRDSSSYEQYF; CDR3 DNA: TGCAGCGTCCGGGACTCGAGCTCCTACGAGCAGTACTTC
J gene: TRBJ2-5; V gene: TRBV12-3/TRBV12-4; clone size: .; CDR3 length: 13; D gene: TRBD2; CDR3 protein: CASSPGLAEAQYF; CDR3 DNA: TGTGCCAGCAGTCCGGGACTAGCGGAGGCCCAGTACTTC
J gene: TRBJ2-7; V gene: TRBV15; clone size: .; CDR3 length: 12; D gene: TRBD1; CDR3 protein: CATKDRGNEQYF; CDR3 DNA: TGTGCCACCAAGGACAGGGGTAACGAGCAGTACTTC
J gene: TRBJ2-3; V gene: TRBV4-1; clone size: .; CDR3 length: 18; D gene: TRBD2; CDR3 protein: CASSQPAMGLAVSDTQYF; CDR3 DNA: TGCGCCAGCAGCCAACCCGCCATGGGACTAGCGGTTTCAGATACGCAGTATTTT